This is a list of T cell receptor beta chains from one sample in a study of CD8 T cells in Susac syndrome. TCRdb re-called the immunoSEQ multiplex PCR reads through MiXCR, storing one row per CDR3 protein. The sample records about 180,000 distinct CDR3 sequences, 94% being singletons. The sample was CD4+ T cells from PBMCs. The receptors stem from a human donor with Susac syndrome. The CDR3 runs from the conserved cysteine through the conserved F or W. D genes are given only for firm matches. Some rows have no size entry. The others give once, few or many, or a class for an expanded clone.

D: TRBD1; size: -; J: TRBJ2-3; V: TRBV10-2; CDR3: CASSLGQSEFTDTQYF; DNA: TGCGCCAGCAGCCTGGGACAGAGCGAATTCACAGATACGCAGTATTTT
D: -; size: -; J: TRBJ2-2; V: TRBV12-3/TRBV12-4; CDR3: CAGSKITGELFF; DNA: TGTGCCGGGTCCAAGATCACCGGGGAGCTGTTTTTT
D: TRBD2; size: -; J: TRBJ2-3; V: TRBV20-1; CDR3: CSARDFRLAGDSDTQYF; DNA: TGCAGTGCTAGAGATTTCCGGCTAGCGGGGGACTCAGATACGCAGTATTTT
D: -; size: -; J: TRBJ2-7; V: TRBV21-1; CDR3: CAIKQSVREPSYEQYF; DNA: TGTGCCATCAAGCAAAGTGTCCGGGAGCCCTCCTACGAGCAGTACTTC
D: -; size: -; J: TRBJ2-1; V: TRBV27; CDR3: CASSLVRKGGSYNEQFF; DNA: TGTGCCAGCAGTTTAGTCCGGAAGGGCGGCTCCTACAATGAGCAGTTCTTC
D: -; size: -; J: TRBJ2-7; V: TRBV12-3/TRBV12-4; CDR3: CASRPSGSYEQYF; DNA: TGTGCCAGCAGACCAAGCGGGTCCTACGAGCAGTACTTC
D: -; size: -; J: TRBJ2-2; V: TRBV7-7; CDR3: CASRQGTGELFF; DNA: TGTGCTAGCAGGCAGGGGACCGGGGAGCTGTTTTTT
D: -; size: -; J: TRBJ1-2; V: TRBV9; CDR3: CASSVDGYGYTF; DNA: TGTGCCAGCAGCGTAGATGGGTATGGCTACACCTTC
D: -; size: -; J: TRBJ1-1; V: TRBV20-1; CDR3: CSARDSRERTEAFF; DNA: TGCAGTGCTAGAGATTCGAGGGAGCGGACTGAAGCTTTCTTT
D: -; size: -; J: TRBJ1-1; V: TRBV6-2/TRBV6-3; CDR3: CASSYLGYTEAFF; DNA: TGTGCCAGCAGTTACCTCGGATACACTGAAGCTTTCTTT
D: -; size: -; J: TRBJ2-3; V: TRBV29-1; CDR3: CSVEDLGRLGTDTQYF; DNA: TGCAGCGTTGAAGATCTTGGGCGCCTTGGCACAGATACGCAGTATTTT
D: -; size: -; J: TRBJ1-2; V: TRBV6-1; CDR3: CASREGEWSYGYTF; DNA: TGTGCCAGCAGAGAGGGAGAATGGAGCTATGGCTACACCTTC
D: -; size: -; J: TRBJ2-7; V: TRBV20-1; CDR3: CSARDTPRGLDYEQYF; DNA: TGCAGTGCTAGAGATACCCCGCGGGGGCTGGATTACGAGCAGTACTTC
D: -; size: once; J: TRBJ2-3; V: TRBV7-2; CDR3: CASSLWQATDTQYF; DNA: TGTGCCAGCAGCTTATGGCAAGCCACAGATACGCAGTATTTT
D: -; size: -; J: TRBJ2-5; V: TRBV20-1; CDR3: CSARGPQGHEETQYF; DNA: TGCAGTGCTAGAGGGCCGCAGGGGCACGAAGAGACCCAGTACTTC
D: -; size: -; J: TRBJ2-5; V: TRBV20-1; CDR3: CSARDQWETQYF; DNA: TGCAGTGCTAGAGATCAGTGGGAGACCCAGTACTTC
D: -; size: -; J: TRBJ2-7; V: TRBV21-1; CDR3: CASSNGLARVHEQYF; DNA: TGTGCCAGCAGCAACGGACTAGCGAGGGTCCACGAGCAGTACTTC
D: -; size: -; J: TRBJ1-1; V: TRBV29-1; CDR3: CAGLNTEAFF; DNA: TGCGCCGGGTTGAACACTGAAGCTTTCTTT
D: -; size: -; J: TRBJ1-6; V: TRBV27; CDR3: CASSLNQGSPLHF; DNA: TGTGCCAGCAGTTTAAATCAGGGTTCACCCCTCCACTTT
D: TRBD2; size: -; J: TRBJ2-1; V: TRBV7-6; CDR3: CASSHGGAGYNEQFF; DNA: TGTGCCAGCAGCCACGGGGGGGCGGGCTACAATGAGCAGTTCTTC
D: TRBD2; size: once; J: TRBJ2-1; V: TRBV10-3; CDR3: CAIRGTSGGAGTANEQFF; DNA: TGTGCCATCAGAGGGACTAGCGGGGGGGCCGGTACTGCCAATGAGCAGTTCTTC
D: -; size: -; J: TRBJ2-3; V: TRBV5-6; CDR3: CASSIGGPSTDTQYF; DNA: TGTGCCAGCAGCATCGGGGGCCCTAGCACAGATACGCAGTATTTT
D: -; size: -; J: TRBJ2-1; V: TRBV15; CDR3: CATSRDRTYEQFF; DNA: TGTGCCACCAGCAGAGATCGTACGTATGAGCAGTTCTTC
D: -; size: -; J: TRBJ1-1; V: TRBV20-1; CDR3: CSARGPVNTEAFF; DNA: TGCAGTGCTAGAGGACCCGTGAACACTGAAGCTTTCTTT
D: TRBD2; size: -; J: TRBJ2-1; V: TRBV20-1; CDR3: CSGVEAGGYNEQFF; DNA: TGCAGTGGGGTCGAGGCGGGGGGATACAATGAGCAGTTCTTC
D: -; size: -; J: TRBJ1-4; V: TRBV3-1; CDR3: CASSRAGDKLFF; DNA: TGTGCCAGCAGCCGAGCTGGGGACAAGCTGTTTTTT
D: TRBD2; size: -; J: TRBJ2-3; V: TRBV5-1; CDR3: CASSTGTSGGPSTDTQYF; DNA: TGCGCCAGCAGCACAGGGACTAGCGGGGGCCCCAGCACAGATACGCAGTATTTT
D: -; size: -; J: TRBJ2-2; V: TRBV5-1; CDR3: CASRGGADRSGELFF; DNA: TGCGCCAGCCGGGGCGGGGCAGATCGCTCCGGGGAGCTGTTTTTT
D: -; size: -; J: TRBJ1-4; V: TRBV29-1; CDR3: CSVDKDLKLFF; DNA: TGCAGCGTTGACAAGGACTTGAAACTGTTTTTT
D: TRBD1; size: -; J: TRBJ1-4; V: TRBV12-3/TRBV12-4; CDR3: CASSSGSGGREKLFF; DNA: TGTGCCAGCAGTTCTGGATCAGGGGGACGCGAAAAACTGTTTTTT
D: -; size: -; J: TRBJ1-1; V: TRBV4-1; CDR3: CASSQGEVNTEAFF; DNA: TGCGCCAGCAGCCAAGGGGAGGTGAACACTGAAGCTTTCTTT
D: -; size: -; J: TRBJ1-1; V: TRBV10-2; CDR3: CASRKGGFAEAFF; DNA: TGCGCCAGCAGGAAGGGGGGTTTCGCTGAAGCTTTCTTT
D: TRBD1; size: -; J: TRBJ2-1; V: TRBV19; CDR3: CASSLGTGVDEQFF; DNA: TGTGCCAGTAGTTTGGGGACAGGGGTCGATGAGCAGTTCTTC
D: -; size: -; J: TRBJ2-5; V: TRBV3-1; CDR3: CASSQDFGRRPGTQYF; DNA: TGTGCCAGCAGCCAAGACTTCGGCAGAAGACCGGGGACCCAGTACTTC
D: -; size: -; J: TRBJ1-4; V: TRBV4-1; CDR3: CASSQAAGGEEKLFF; DNA: TGCGCCAGCAGCCAAGCGGCAGGAGGTGAGGAAAAACTGTTTTTT
D: -; size: -; J: TRBJ2-1; V: TRBV9; CDR3: CASSVGQSAYNEQFF; DNA: TGTGCCAGCAGCGTAGGGCAATCGGCGTACAATGAGCAGTTCTTC